This TCR beta chain stems from a study of T cell responses to AZD1222 COVID-19 vaccine. Whole-study findings and limits: Mapped onto spike, vaccine-associated CD4 TCRs spanned it and were dominant at 160-218 and 743-854. At study baseline, merely six AZD1222 recipients were seropositive. Increased Spike-specific TCR breadth and depth were observed after two AZD1222 doses. Donors were largely white British and mainly female; clonal diversity was possibly underestimated.

With regard to this clone: The antigen remains undetermined.

The data were produced by immunoSEQ multiplex PCR, yet TCRdb's version contains in-frame clones alone and is incomplete. Among 100,000 to 150,000 clones listed, approximately 92% were seen once. The V gene lost 1 base and the J gene lost 4 bases, with 16 bases spanning the gap. The CDR3 spans 16 residues. CDR1 LNHDA and CDR2 SQIVND come from the germline V gene (reference sequence). The specimen comprised peripheral blood, sampled 28 days after the second AZD1222 dose. J is TRBJ1-1 and V is TRBV19; D remains unclear. This TCR was recovered from an adult who received the AZD1222 COVID-19 vaccine. CDR3 residues: CASSIAARVLGTEAFF. In DNA, the CDR3 is TGTGCCAGTAGTATAGCTGCTAGGGTCCTGGGCACTGAAGCTTTCTTT.